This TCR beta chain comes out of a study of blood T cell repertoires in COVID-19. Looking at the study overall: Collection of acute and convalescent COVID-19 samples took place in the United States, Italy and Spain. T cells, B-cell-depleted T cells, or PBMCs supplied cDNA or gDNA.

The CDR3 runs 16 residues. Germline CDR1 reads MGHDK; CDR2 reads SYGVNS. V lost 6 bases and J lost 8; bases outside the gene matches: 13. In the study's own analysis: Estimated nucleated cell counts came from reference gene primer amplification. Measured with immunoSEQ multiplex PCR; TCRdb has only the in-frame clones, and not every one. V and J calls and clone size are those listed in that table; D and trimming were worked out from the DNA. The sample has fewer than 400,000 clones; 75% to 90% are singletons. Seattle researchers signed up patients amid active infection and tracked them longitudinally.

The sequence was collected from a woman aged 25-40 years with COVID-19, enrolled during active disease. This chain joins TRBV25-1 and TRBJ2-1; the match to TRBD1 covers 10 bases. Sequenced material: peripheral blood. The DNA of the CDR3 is TGTGCCAGCAGCCCAACTGTGGGACAGGGGACCGATGAGCAGTTCTTC. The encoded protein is CASSPTVGQGTDEQFF. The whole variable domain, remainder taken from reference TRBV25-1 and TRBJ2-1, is EADIYQTPRYLVIGTGKKITLECSQTMGHDKMYWYQQDPGMELHLIHYSYGVNSTEKGDLSSESTVSRIRTEHFPLTLESARPSHTSQYLCASSPTVGQGTDEQFFGPGTRLTVL.